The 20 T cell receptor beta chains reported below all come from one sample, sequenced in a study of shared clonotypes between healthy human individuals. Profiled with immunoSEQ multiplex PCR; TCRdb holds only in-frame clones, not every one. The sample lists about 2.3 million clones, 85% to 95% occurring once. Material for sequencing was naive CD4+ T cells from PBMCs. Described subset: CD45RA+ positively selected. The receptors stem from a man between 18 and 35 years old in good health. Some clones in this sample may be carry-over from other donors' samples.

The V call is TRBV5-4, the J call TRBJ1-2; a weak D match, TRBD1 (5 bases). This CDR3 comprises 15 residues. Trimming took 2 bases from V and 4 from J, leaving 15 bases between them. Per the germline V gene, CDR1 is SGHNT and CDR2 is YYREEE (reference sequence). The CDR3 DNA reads TGTGCCAGCAGCTTACCCCAGGGAGGGGCCTATGGCTACACCTTC. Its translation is CASSLPQGGAYGYTF. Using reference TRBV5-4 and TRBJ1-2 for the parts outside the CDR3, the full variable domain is ETGVTQSPTHLIKTRGQQVTLRCSSQSGHNTVSWYQQALGQGPQFIFQYYREEENGRGNFPPRFSGLQFPNYSSELNVNALELDDSALYLCASSLPQGGAYGYTFGSGTRLTVV.

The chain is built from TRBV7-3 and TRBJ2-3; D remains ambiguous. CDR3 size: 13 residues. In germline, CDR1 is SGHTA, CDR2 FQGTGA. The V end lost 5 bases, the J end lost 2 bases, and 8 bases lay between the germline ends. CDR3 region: CASSPAPTDTQYF. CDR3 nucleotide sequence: TGTGCCAGCAGCCCAGCCCCCACAGATACGCAGTATTTT. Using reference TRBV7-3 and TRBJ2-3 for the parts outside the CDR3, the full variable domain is GAGVSQTPSNKVTEKGKYVELRCDPISGHTALYWYRQSLGQGPEFLIYFQGTGAADDSGLPNDRFFAVRPEGSVSTLKIQRTERGDSAVYLCASSPAPTDTQYFGPGTRLTVL.

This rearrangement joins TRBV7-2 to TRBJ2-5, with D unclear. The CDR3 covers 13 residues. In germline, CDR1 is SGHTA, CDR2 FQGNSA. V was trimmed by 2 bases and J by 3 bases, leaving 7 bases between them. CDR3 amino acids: CASSLTWKETQYF. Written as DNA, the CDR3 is TGTGCCAGCAGCTTAACATGGAAAGAGACCCAGTACTTC. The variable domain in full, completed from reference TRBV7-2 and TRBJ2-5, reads GAGVSQSPSNKVTEKGKDVELRCDPISGHTALYWYRQSLGQGLEFLIYFQGNSAPDKSGLPSDRFSAERTGGSVSTLTIQRTQQEDSAVYLCASSLTWKETQYFGPGTRLLVL.

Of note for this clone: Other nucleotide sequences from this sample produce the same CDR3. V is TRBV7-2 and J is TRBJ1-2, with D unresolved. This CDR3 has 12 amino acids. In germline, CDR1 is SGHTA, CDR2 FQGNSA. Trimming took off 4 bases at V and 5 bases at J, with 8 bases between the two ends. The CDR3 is CASSSAGYGYTF. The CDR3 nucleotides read TGTGCCAGCAGCTCTGCGGGGTATGGCTACACCTTC.

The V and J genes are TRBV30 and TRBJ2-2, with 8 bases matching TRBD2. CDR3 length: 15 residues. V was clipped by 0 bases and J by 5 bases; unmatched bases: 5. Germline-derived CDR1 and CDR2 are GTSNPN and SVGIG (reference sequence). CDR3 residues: CAWSVGLASTGELFF. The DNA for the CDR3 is TGTGCCTGGAGTGTTGGACTAGCTTCGACCGGGGAGCTGTTTTTT.

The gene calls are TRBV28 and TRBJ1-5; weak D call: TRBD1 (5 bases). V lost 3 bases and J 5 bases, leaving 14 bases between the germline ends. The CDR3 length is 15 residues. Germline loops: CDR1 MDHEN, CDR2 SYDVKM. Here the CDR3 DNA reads TGTGCCAGCAGTTTTTACCCCTGGGGCGATCAGCCCCAGCATTTT. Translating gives CASSFYPWGDQPQHF.

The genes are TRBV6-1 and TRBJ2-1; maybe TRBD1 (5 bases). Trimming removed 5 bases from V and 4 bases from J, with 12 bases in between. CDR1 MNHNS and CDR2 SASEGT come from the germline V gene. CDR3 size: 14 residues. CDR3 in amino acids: CASSQGNVYNEQFF. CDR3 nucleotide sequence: TGTGCCAGCAGTCAGGGTAATGTGTACAATGAGCAGTTCTTC.

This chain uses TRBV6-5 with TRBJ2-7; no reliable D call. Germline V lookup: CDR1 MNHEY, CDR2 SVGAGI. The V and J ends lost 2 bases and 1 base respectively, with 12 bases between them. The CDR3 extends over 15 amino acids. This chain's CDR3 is CASSYRPKGSYEQYF. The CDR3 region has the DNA TGTGCCAGCAGTTACCGACCAAAGGGATCCTACGAGCAGTACTTC.

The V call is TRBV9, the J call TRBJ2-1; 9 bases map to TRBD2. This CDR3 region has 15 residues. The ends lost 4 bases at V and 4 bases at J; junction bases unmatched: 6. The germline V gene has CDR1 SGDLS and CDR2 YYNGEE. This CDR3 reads CASSLAGGPYNEQFF. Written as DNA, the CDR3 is TGTGCCAGCAGCCTCGCGGGAGGGCCGTACAATGAGCAGTTCTTC.

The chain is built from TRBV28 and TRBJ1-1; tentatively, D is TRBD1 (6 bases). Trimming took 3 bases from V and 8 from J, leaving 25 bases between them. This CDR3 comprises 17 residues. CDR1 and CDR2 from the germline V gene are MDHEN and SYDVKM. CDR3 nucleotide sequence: TGTGCCAGCAGTTTCCCCCCACAGGGTTTAACGGAGGTGGAAGCTTTCTTT. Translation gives CASSFPPQGLTEVEAFF.

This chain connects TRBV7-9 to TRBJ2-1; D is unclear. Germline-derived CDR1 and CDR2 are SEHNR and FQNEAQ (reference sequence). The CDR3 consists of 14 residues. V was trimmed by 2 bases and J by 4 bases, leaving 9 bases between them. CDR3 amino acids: CASSLLATYNEQFF. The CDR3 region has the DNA TGTGCCAGCAGCTTATTGGCCACTTACAATGAGCAGTTCTTC.

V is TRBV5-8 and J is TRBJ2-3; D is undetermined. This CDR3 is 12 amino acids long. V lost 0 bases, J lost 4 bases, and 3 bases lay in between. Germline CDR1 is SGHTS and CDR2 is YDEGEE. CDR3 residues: CASSLGSDTQYF. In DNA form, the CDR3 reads TGTGCCAGCAGCTTGGGGTCAGATACGCAGTATTTT. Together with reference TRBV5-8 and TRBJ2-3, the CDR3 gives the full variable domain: EAGVTQSPTHLIKTRGQQATLRCSPISGHTSVYWYQQALGLGLQFLLWYDEGEERNRGNFPPRFSGRQFPNYSSELNVNALELEDSALYLCASSLGSDTQYFGPGTRLTVL.

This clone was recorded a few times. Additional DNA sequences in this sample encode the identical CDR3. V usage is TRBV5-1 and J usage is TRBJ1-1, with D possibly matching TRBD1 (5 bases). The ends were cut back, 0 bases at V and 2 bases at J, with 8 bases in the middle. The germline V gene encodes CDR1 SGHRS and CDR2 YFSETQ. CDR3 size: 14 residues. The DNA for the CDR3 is TGCGCCAGCAGCTTGGGACAGCCAAACACTGAAGCTTTCTTT. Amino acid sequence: CASSLGQPNTEAFF.

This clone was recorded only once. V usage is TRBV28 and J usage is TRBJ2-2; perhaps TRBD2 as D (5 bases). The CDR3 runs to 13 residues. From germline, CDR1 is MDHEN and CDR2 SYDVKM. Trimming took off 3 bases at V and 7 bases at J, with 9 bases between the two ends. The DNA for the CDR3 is TGTGCCAGCAGTTTGGACTCATTCGGGGAGCTGTTTTTT. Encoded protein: CASSLDSFGELFF. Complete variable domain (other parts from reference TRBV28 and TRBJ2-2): DVKVTQSSRYLVKRTGEKVFLECVQDMDHENMFWYRQDPGLGLRLIYFSYDVKMKEKGDIPEGYSVSREKKERFSLILESASTNQTSMYLCASSLDSFGELFFGEGSRLTVL.

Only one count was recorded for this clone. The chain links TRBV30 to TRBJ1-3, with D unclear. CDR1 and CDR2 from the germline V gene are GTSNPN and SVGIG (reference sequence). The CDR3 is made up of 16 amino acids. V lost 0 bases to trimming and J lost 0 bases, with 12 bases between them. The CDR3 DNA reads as TGTGCCTGGAGTGTTGGTCTCCTTGGCTCTGGAAACACCATATATTTT. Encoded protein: CAWSVGLLGSGNTIYF.

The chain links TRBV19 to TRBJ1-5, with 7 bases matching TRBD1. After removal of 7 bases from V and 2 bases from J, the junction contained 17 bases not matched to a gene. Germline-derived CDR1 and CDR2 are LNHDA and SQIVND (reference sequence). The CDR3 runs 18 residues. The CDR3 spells CASTTMGQWEGGNQPQHF. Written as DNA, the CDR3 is TGTGCCAGTACCACCATGGGACAGTGGGAGGGTGGCAATCAGCCCCAGCATTTT.

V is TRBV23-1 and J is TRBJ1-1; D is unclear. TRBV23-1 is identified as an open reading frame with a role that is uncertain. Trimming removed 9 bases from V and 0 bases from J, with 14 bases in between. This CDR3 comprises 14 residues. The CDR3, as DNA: TGCGCCAGGTTAACCGGGGAGCTGAACACTGAAGCTTTCTTT. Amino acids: CARLTGELNTEAFF.

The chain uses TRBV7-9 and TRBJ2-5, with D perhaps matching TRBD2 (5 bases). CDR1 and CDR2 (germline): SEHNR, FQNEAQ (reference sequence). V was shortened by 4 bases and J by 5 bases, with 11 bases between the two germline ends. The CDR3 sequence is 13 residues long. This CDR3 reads CASSSTSAETQYF. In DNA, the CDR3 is TGTGCCAGCAGCTCCACTAGTGCCGAGACCCAGTACTTC. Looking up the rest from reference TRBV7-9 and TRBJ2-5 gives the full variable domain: DTGVSQNPRHKITKRGQNVTFRCDPISEHNRLYWYRQTLGQGPEFLTYFQNEAQLEKSRLLSDRFSAERPKGSFSTLEIQRTEQGDSAMYLCASSSTSAETQYFGPGTRLLVL.

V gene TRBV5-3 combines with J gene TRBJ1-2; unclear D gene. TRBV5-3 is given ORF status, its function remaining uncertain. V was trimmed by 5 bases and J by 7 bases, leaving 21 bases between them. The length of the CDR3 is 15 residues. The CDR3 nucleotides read TGTGCCAGAAGAAGCGGGATCACGAAGGGCCGTGGCTACACCTTC. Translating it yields CARRSGITKGRGYTF.

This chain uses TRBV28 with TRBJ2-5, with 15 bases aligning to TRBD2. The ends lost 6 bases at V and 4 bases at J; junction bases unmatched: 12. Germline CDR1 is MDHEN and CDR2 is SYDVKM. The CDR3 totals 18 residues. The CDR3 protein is CASRGVGLAGGWGETQYF. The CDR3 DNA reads TGTGCCAGCAGGGGGGTGGGACTAGCGGGGGGCTGGGGAGAGACCCAGTACTTC.